One and the same sample provided the 30 T cell receptor beta chains below, sequenced in a study of shared clonotypes between healthy human individuals. TCRdb's table, derived via immunoSEQ multiplex PCR, lists solely in-frame clones and lacks some. The repertoire holds hundreds of thousands of clones, with nearly 95% as singletons. CD45RO-negative cells were positively selected for CCR7, leaving out terminally differentiated effector memory CD45RA+ cells. The sequenced sample consisted of naive CD8+ T cells sorted from blood. The receptors shown here come from a man aged 30 to 45 in good health.

J is TRBJ2-1 and V is TRBV7-9, with D possibly matching TRBD2 (6 bases). Germline V gene data show CDR1 as SEHNR and CDR2 as FQNEAQ (reference sequence). The CDR3 totals 15 residues. Trimming took 5 bases from V and 6 from J, leaving 17 bases between them. This chain's CDR3 is CASSIGSPLINEQFF. The CDR3 DNA reads TGTGCCAGCAGCATCGGGAGCCCCCTAATCAATGAGCAGTTCTTC. The full variable domain, completed using reference TRBV7-9 and TRBJ2-1, is DTGVSQNPRHKITKRGQNVTFRCDPISEHNRLYWYRQTLGQGPEFLTYFQNEAQLEKSRLLSDRFSAERPKGSFSTLEIQRTEQGDSAMYLCASSIGSPLINEQFFGPGTRLTVL.

This chain links TRBV7-9 with TRBJ2-2; 10 nucleotides line up with TRBD2. This CDR3 is built from 17 residues. J gave up 1 base and V 4 bases, and 6 bases lay outside the gene matches. Looked up from germline, CDR1 is SEHNR and CDR2 is FQNEAQ (reference sequence). The CDR3 DNA sequence: TGTGCCAGCAGCTCCCAACTAGCGGGATTGAACACCGGGGAGCTGTTTTTT. Amino acids: CASSSQLAGLNTGELFF. Drawing the rest from reference TRBV7-9 and TRBJ2-2, the complete variable domain is DTGVSQNPRHKITKRGQNVTFRCDPISEHNRLYWYRQTLGQGPEFLTYFQNEAQLEKSRLLSDRFSAERPKGSFSTLEIQRTEQGDSAMYLCASSSQLAGLNTGELFFGEGSRLTVL.

The chain employs TRBV29-1 and TRBJ2-7, with 11 bases lining up with TRBD2. With V trimmed by 7 bases and J by 2 bases, 4 bases remained unmatched. This CDR3 is 13 amino acids long. CDR1 is SQVTM and CDR2 is ANQGSEA in the germline V gene. In nucleotides, the CDR3 is TGCAGCGCCGGGACTAGCGGCACCTACGAGCAGTACTTC. This sequence encodes CSAGTSGTYEQYF.

The chain links TRBV5-4 to TRBJ2-6, with 7 bases matching TRBD1. This CDR3 is built from 18 residues. Germline CDR1 is SGHNT and CDR2 is YYREEE (reference sequence). Trimming removed 4 bases from V and 0 bases from J; junction bases left unmatched: 10. The CDR3 DNA follows: TGTGCCAGCAGCGGACGGACAGGTTTTTACTCTGGGGCCAACGTCCTGACTTTC. It specifies CASSGRTGFYSGANVLTF.

The CDR3 DNA reads as TGTGCCAGCAGCCAACAACTAGCGGGGGTGGCCCTTTACAATGAGCAGTTCTTC. This gives the protein CASSQQLAGVALYNEQFF. This chain uses TRBV7-9 with TRBJ2-1, with 11 bases fitting TRBD2. The CDR3 totals 18 residues. CDR1 and CDR2 (germline): SEHNR, FQNEAQ (reference sequence). The V segment lost 5 bases and the J segment 4 bases; nucleotides outside the gene matches: 13.

The CDR3 DNA reads as TGCGCCAGCAGCGACCACCCGAGGACAGATACGCAGTATTTT. This encodes CASSDHPRTDTQYF. The chain employs TRBV5-1 and TRBJ2-3; D unclear. The V gene lost 4 bases and the J gene lost 3 bases, with 12 bases spanning the gap. CDR1 and CDR2 from the germline V gene are SGHRS and YFSETQ. The length of the CDR3 is 14 residues. The variable domain in full, with the rest retrieved from reference TRBV5-1 and TRBJ2-3, is KAGVTQTPRYLIKTRGQQVTLSCSPISGHRSVSWYQQTPGQGLQFLFEYFSETQRNKGNFPGRFSGRQFSNSRSEMNVSTLELGDSALYLCASSDHPRTDTQYFGPGTRLTVL.

The chain uses TRBV19 and TRBJ2-2, with 13 positions matching TRBD2. V lost 8 bases, J lost 3 bases, and 3 bases stayed unmatched. Germline V lookup: CDR1 LNHDA, CDR2 SQIVND (reference sequence). CDR3 size: 15 residues. In DNA, the CDR3 is TGTGCCAGTGAGGGACTAGCGGGATACACCGGGGAGCTGTTTTTT. Its translation: CASEGLAGYTGELFF.

V usage is TRBV27 and J usage is TRBJ2-1; no firm D call. This CDR3 has 11 residues. Trimming shortened V by 4 bases and J by 9 bases, and 7 bases separated the two germline ends. Germline V lookup: CDR1 MNHEY, CDR2 SMNVEV (reference sequence). The DNA of the CDR3 is TGTGCCAGCAGTTCCTCCGTTGAGCAGTTCTTC. Amino acids: CASSSSVEQFF.

V gene TRBV7-9 combines with J gene TRBJ1-2, with TRBD1 identical over 9 bases. This CDR3 contains 14 residues. Germline loops: CDR1 SEHNR, CDR2 FQNEAQ (reference sequence). V was clipped by 5 bases and J by 5 bases; unmatched bases: 6. This CDR3 reads CASSPTGGWYGYTF. CDR3 bases: TGTGCCAGCAGCCCAACAGGGGGCTGGTATGGCTACACCTTC. The full variable domain, rest sourced from reference TRBV7-9 and TRBJ1-2, is DTGVSQNPRHKITKRGQNVTFRCDPISEHNRLYWYRQTLGQGPEFLTYFQNEAQLEKSRLLSDRFSAERPKGSFSTLEIQRTEQGDSAMYLCASSPTGGWYGYTFGSGTRLTVV.

The J gene is TRBJ1-2, the V gene TRBV27, with TRBD1 matching 7 bases. There are 15 residues in the CDR3. Losses at the gene ends were 5 bases for V and 0 bases for J; bases not matched to a gene: 6. CDR1 is MNHEY and CDR2 is SMNVEV in the germline V gene (reference sequence). For the CDR3, the DNA is TGTGCCAGCAGTCCCACAGGGGTATCTAACTATGGCTACACCTTC. Protein product: CASSPTGVSNYGYTF.

The chain joins TRBV5-8 to TRBJ2-7, with a weak D call TRBD2 (6 bases). Germline loops: CDR1 SGHTS, CDR2 YDEGEE. The V gene lost 2 bases and the J gene lost 5 bases, with 17 bases spanning the gap. The CDR3 has 15 amino acids. This CDR3 reads CASSFSVGPGDEQYF. The CDR3 DNA sequence: TGTGCCAGCAGCTTCTCAGTGGGCCCGGGGGACGAGCAGTACTTC.

The chain links TRBV28 to TRBJ1-3; D is unresolved. V dropped 3 bases and J dropped 0 bases, with 9 bases sitting between them. CDR1 and CDR2 (germline): MDHEN, SYDVKM. The CDR3 has 15 amino acids. CDR3 in amino acids: CASSFITDSGNTIYF. The CDR3 DNA follows: TGTGCCAGCAGTTTTATAACAGACTCTGGAAACACCATATATTTT.

A few counts support this clone. The chain couples TRBV9 to TRBJ2-1; the match to TRBD2 covers 7 bases. This CDR3 is built from 13 residues. The J segment lost 6 bases and the V segment lost 0 bases, leaving 0 bases of the junction unmatched. The germline CDR1 and CDR2 sequences are SGDLS and YYNGEE. The CDR3 reads CASSVGGSNEQFF. CDR3 nucleotide sequence: TGTGCCAGCAGCGTAGGCGGGAGCAATGAGCAGTTCTTC.

The chain combines TRBV6-5 with TRBJ1-3, with D hard to call. CDR3 size: 14 residues. V was clipped by 2 bases and J by 1 base, with 6 bases between them. CDR1 and CDR2 from the germline V gene are MNHEY and SVGAGI. CDR3 loop: CASSYRQSGNTIYF. The CDR3 DNA is TGTGCCAGCAGTTACAGGCAATCTGGAAACACCATATATTTT.

This chain joins TRBV5-1 and TRBJ2-5; no reliable D call. V shed 7 bases and J shed 0 bases, with 13 bases lying between them. The V gene's germline CDR1 is SGHRS and CDR2 YFSETQ. The CDR3 covers 14 residues. The CDR3 loop reads CASELVGNQETQYF. For the CDR3, the DNA is TGCGCCAGCGAATTGGTCGGAAACCAAGAGACCCAGTACTTC.

CDR3 nucleotides: TGCAGCGTTATGCGGGAGGGCGCTGAGCAGTTCTTC. This encodes CSVMREGAEQFF. The chain couples TRBV29-1 to TRBJ2-1, with 9 bases aligning to TRBD2. Losses at the gene ends were 5 bases for V and 9 bases for J; bases not matched to a gene: 5. The CDR3 has 12 residues. Per germline, CDR1 SQVTM and CDR2 ANQGSEA.

As DNA, the CDR3 is TGTGCCAGTAGCGGGAGGACTTTCTCCTACAATGAGCAGTTCTTC. This translates into CASSGRTFSYNEQFF. The chain uses TRBV19 and TRBJ2-1; 7 bases line up with TRBD2. After removal of 6 bases from V and 0 bases from J, the junction contained 5 bases not matched to a gene. The CDR3 sequence is 15 residues long. Per germline, CDR1 LNHDA and CDR2 SQIVND (reference sequence).

As concerns this clone: The same CDR3 arises from other DNA sequences in this sample as well. J is TRBJ2-3 and V is TRBV7-9; D might be TRBD2 (6 bases). The CDR3 runs 14 residues. The V and J ends lost 6 bases and 4 bases respectively, with 14 bases between them. From germline, CDR1 is SEHNR and CDR2 FQNEAQ (reference sequence). CDR3 nucleotides: TGTGCCAGCAGTTCCGACACGGGAGCAGATACGCAGTATTTT. Its protein product is CASSSDTGADTQYF.

J is TRBJ2-1 and V is TRBV27, with 15 bases aligning to TRBD2. Unmatched junction bases numbered 6, after V lost 6 bases and J lost 9 bases. Germline CDR1 reads MNHEY; CDR2 reads SMNVEV (reference sequence). The CDR3 runs to 15 residues. CDR3 sequence reads: CASSSGLAGGIEQFF. CDR3 DNA: TGTGCCAGCAGCTCTGGACTAGCGGGAGGGATTGAGCAGTTCTTC.

This chain links TRBV7-6 with TRBJ2-7; D remains unclear. V was cut by 1 base and J by 3 bases, with 7 bases left in between. The CDR3 runs to 13 residues. The germline gives CDR1 SGHVS, CDR2 FNYEAQ. The CDR3 is CASSLGNYYEQYF. Written as DNA, the CDR3 is TGTGCCAGCAGCTTAGGTAACTACTACGAGCAGTACTTC.

This clone was recorded a few times. The chain joins TRBV27 to TRBJ1-1; 8 bases are a match to TRBD1. V was pared by 3 bases and J by 4 bases, with 1 base of the junction left unmatched. Germline V CDR1 and CDR2: MNHEY, SMNVEV (reference sequence). CDR3 size: 13 residues. The chain's CDR3 is CASSFGTGTEAFF. In DNA, the CDR3 is TGTGCCAGCAGTTTCGGGACAGGCACTGAAGCTTTCTTT.

This rearrangement joins TRBV11-2 to TRBJ2-7, with 8 bases that match TRBD1. Germline loops: CDR1 SGHAT, CDR2 FQNNGV. There are 15 residues in the CDR3. Unmatched junction bases numbered 11, after V lost 5 bases and J lost 5 bases. The CDR3 is CASSHLTGGSNEQYF. The CDR3 DNA is TGTGCCAGCAGCCATCTAACAGGGGGTAGTAACGAGCAGTACTTC.

The J gene is TRBJ1-1, the V gene TRBV6-5; weak D call: TRBD1 (5 bases). CDR1 and CDR2 from the germline V gene are MNHEY and SVGAGI. V lost 5 bases and J lost 5, with 18 bases in between. The CDR3 has 15 residues. The CDR3 spells CASSHRNRNRTEAFF. CDR3 DNA sequence: TGTGCCAGCAGTCACAGGAACAGGAATAGGACTGAAGCTTTCTTT.

The gene calls are TRBV9 and TRBJ2-3; D is uncertain. Germline values: CDR1 SGDLS, CDR2 YYNGEE. Trimming cost V 0 bases and J 5 bases, with 4 bases left between them. The CDR3 length is 12 residues. CDR3 in DNA: TGTGCCAGCAGCGTAGCCGAAGATACGCAGTATTTT. This encodes CASSVAEDTQYF.

With respect to this clone: Other nucleotide sequences in the sample specify the same CDR3. In DNA form, the CDR3 reads TGTGCCAGCAGCTTAGCGGGGGGACAAGAGACCCAGTACTTC. As protein: CASSLAGGQETQYF. The chain is built from TRBV7-9 and TRBJ2-5; maybe TRBD2 (6 bases). The CDR3 has 14 amino acids. The germline gives CDR1 SEHNR, CDR2 FQNEAQ (reference sequence). V lost 0 bases, J lost 2 bases, and 7 bases lay in between.

This CDR3 is CASSTGLAGTDTQYF. CDR3 nucleotide sequence: TGCGCCAGCAGCACGGGGCTAGCGGGGACAGATACGCAGTATTTT. V is TRBV5-1 and J is TRBJ2-3, with 9 bases aligning to TRBD2. Germline V gene sequence: CDR1 SGHRS, CDR2 YFSETQ. V trimming: 4 bases; J trimming: 3 bases; junction bases outside the gene matches: 6. The CDR3 has 15 amino acids.

This chain links TRBV27 with TRBJ2-1, with D unclear. Trimming took 4 bases from V and 5 from J, leaving 3 bases between them. This CDR3 contains 11 residues. From germline, CDR1 is MNHEY and CDR2 SMNVEV (reference sequence). The DNA of the CDR3 is TGTGCCAGCAGTTCTGACAATGAGCAGTTCTTC. It codes for CASSSDNEQFF.

V usage is TRBV10-3 and J usage is TRBJ1-1; 7 bases line up with TRBD1. V was clipped by 1 base and J by 0 bases; unmatched bases: 5. Germline values: CDR1 ENHRY, CDR2 SYGVKD. The CDR3 consists of 16 residues. CDR3 loop: CAISELGQHMNTEAFF. Written as DNA, the CDR3 is TGTGCCATCAGTGAGTTGGGACAGCACATGAACACTGAAGCTTTCTTT.

The rearrangement uses TRBV7-2 and TRBJ1-5; D unclear. The V gene's germline CDR1 is SGHTA and CDR2 FQGNSA. There are 13 residues in the CDR3. Trimming pared 0 bases from V and 1 base from J, leaving 1 base between. The DNA of the CDR3 is TGTGCCAGCAGCTTAGCCAGCAATCAGCCCCAGCATTTT. Protein product: CASSLASNQPQHF. Together with reference TRBV7-2 and TRBJ1-5, the CDR3 gives the full variable domain: GAGVSQSPSNKVTEKGKDVELRCDPISGHTALYWYRQSLGQGLEFLIYFQGNSAPDKSGLPSDRFSAERTGGSVSTLTIQRTQQEDSAVYLCASSLASNQPQHFGDGTRLSIL.

The J gene is TRBJ2-3, the V gene TRBV4-1; 12 nucleotides align to TRBD2. The V and J ends lost 5 bases and 4 bases, in that order; junction bases with no gene match: 13. The germline CDR1 and CDR2 sequences are MGHRA and YSYEKL. The CDR3 has 18 amino acids. In DNA form, the CDR3 reads TGCGCCAGCAGCTTTTTCTGGGCTAGCGGGAGGGCCGCAGATACGCAGTATTTT. It translates to CASSFFWASGRAADTQYF.